The present T cell receptor (beta chain) was sequenced within a study of glioma-infiltrating T cells. Study as a whole: Samples included WHO grade II oligodendrogliomas or astrocytomas and initial-diagnosis grade IV glioblastomas. Overall study results and limits: Tissue-blood divergence was below expectation in non-neoplastic patients, above in gliomas.

This clonotype was picked up many times. Its specificity is unknown. Germline V gene data show CDR1 as MNHEY and CDR2 as SMNVEV (reference sequence). J gave up 5 bases and V 5 bases, and 5 bases lay outside the gene matches. The CDR3 consists of 15 residues. The iRepertoire nested amplicon-rescue multiplex PCR amplified TCR alpha and beta CDR3s from RNA. For one-step reverse transcription and amplification, 100-400 ng of tissue mRNA or PBMC total RNA was used. TCRdb reanalysed the multiplex PCR reads using MiXCR and keeps one entry per CDR3 protein. The table lists a few hundred thousand distinct CDR3 sequences, roughly two fifths of them singletons.

This TCR derives from a human donor with low-grade glioma or glioblastoma, undergoing nonglioma brain surgery, or in good health (not recorded which). This chain connects TRBV27 to TRBJ2-7, with 14 bases matching TRBD2. Sequencing used glioma tissue, nonneoplastic brain tissue, or PBMCs (not recorded which). In nucleotides, the CDR3 is TGTGCCAGCAGTGGCGGGACTAGCGGGAGTAACGAGCAGTACTTC. Residues: CASSGGTSGSNEQYF.